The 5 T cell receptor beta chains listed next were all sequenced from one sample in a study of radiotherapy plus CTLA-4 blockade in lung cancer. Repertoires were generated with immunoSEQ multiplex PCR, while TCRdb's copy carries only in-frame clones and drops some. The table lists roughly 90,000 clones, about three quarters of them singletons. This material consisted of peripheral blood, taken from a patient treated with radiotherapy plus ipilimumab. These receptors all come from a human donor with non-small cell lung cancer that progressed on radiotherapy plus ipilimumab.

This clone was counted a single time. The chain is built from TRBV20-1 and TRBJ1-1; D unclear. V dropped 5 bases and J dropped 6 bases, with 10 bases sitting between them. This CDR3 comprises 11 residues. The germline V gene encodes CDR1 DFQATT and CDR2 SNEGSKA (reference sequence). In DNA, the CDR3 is TGCAGTGCTTTCAGGATCTCTGAAGCTTTCTTT. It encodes CSAFRISEAFF.

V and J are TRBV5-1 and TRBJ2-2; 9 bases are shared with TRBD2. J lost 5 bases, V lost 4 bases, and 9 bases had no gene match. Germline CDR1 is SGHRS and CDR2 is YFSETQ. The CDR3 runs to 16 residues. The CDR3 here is CASSHRLAESTGELFF. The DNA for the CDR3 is TGCGCCAGCAGCCATAGACTAGCGGAGAGTACCGGGGAGCTGTTTTTT. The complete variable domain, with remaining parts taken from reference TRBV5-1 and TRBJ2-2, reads KAGVTQTPRYLIKTRGQQVTLSCSPISGHRSVSWYQQTPGQGLQFLFEYFSETQRNKGNFPGRFSGRQFSNSRSEMNVSTLELGDSALYLCASSHRLAESTGELFFGEGSRLTVL.

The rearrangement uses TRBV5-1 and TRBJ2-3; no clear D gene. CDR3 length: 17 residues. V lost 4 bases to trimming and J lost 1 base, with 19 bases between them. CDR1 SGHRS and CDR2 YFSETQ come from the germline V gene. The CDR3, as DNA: TGCGCCAGCAGCCGGACGACCGGGCGATCAGGCACAGATACGCAGTATTTT. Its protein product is CASSRTTGRSGTDTQYF.

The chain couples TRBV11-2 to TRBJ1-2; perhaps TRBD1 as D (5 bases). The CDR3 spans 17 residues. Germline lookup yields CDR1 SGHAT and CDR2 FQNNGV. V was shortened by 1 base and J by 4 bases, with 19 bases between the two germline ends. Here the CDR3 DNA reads TGTGCCAGCAGCTTAGGGGACGGCCGGCGTGGGCGCTATGGCTACACCTTC. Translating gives CASSLGDGRRGRYGYTF.

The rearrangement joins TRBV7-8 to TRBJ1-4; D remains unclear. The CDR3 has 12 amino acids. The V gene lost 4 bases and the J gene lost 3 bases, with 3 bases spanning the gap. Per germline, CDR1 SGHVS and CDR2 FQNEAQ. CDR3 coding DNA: TGTGCCAGCAGCTCCGCTAATGAAAAACTGTTTTTT. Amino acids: CASSSANEKLFF. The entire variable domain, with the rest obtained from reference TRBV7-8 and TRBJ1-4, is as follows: GAGVSQSPRYKVAKRGQDVALRCDPISGHVSLFWYQQALGQGPEFLTYFQNEAQLDKSGLPSDRFFAERPEGSVSTLKIQRTQQEDSAVYLCASSSANEKLFFGSGTQLSVL.